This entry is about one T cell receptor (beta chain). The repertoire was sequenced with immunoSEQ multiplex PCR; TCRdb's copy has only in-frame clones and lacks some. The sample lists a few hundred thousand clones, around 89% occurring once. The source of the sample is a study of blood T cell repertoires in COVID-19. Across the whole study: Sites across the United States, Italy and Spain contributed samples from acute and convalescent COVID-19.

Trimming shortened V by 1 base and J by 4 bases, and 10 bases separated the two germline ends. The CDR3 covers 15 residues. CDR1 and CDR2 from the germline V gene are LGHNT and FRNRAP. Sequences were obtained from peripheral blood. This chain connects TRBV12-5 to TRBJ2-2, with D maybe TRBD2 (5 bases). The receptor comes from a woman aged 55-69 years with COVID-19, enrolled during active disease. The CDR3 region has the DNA TGTGCTAGTGGTTTGGAACTAGGTGTCACCGGGGAGCTGTTTTTT. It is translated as CASGLELGVTGELFF.